This record looks at one T cell receptor (beta chain) sequence and its context. This clonotype came up a few times. What this receptor recognizes is not known. The record has no base qualities; no much larger clone is one base away. The entry originates in a study of T-cell memory formation after mild COVID-19 (dated by TCRdb to the early 2020s). Turning to the overall study: Most TCR sequence clusters were specific to one of the two donors. Two young, previously healthy adult volunteers made up the cohort, one male and one female. T-cell clones expanding and contracting after mild COVID-19 in a couple of donors were tracked by longitudinal TCRalpha and TCRbeta repertoire sequencing. Broader findings and caveats from the paper: Some responding clones were detected in pre-infection memory, which suggested that pre-existing cross-reactive memory T cells had joined the SARS-CoV-2 response. Only a couple of mild cases were covered by the study, and larger cohorts that include severe cases with pre-infection samples were considered necessary. SARS-CoV-2 specificity was not confirmed for the second-wave clones peaking on day 37. Contracting CD4+ clones were found mainly in CM and EM memory subsets, while CD8+ clones were enriched in EMRA. Balanced CD4/CD8 phenotypes were observed for clones contracting from day 15 to 85, whereas a bias towards CD4+ was observed for a second wave of clones expanding from day 15 to 37.

Ficoll-Paque density gradient centrifugation was used to isolate PBMCs. Clipping removes 3 bases from V and 12 bases from J, with 1 as the unmatched junction base count. CDR1 and CDR2 were assigned from the germline V gene as SGDLS and YYNGEE. Including the terminal cysteine and phenylalanine, the CDR3 comprises 11 residues. This entry keeps only the CDR3 DNA: 33 bases, framed from base 1. TCRdb lists the instrument as Illumina NovaSeq 6000. Using 5'RACE with constant-segment primers, TCRalpha and TCRbeta cDNA libraries were constructed, with sample barcodes and unique molecular identifiers added in the process. RNA was extracted from every sample with Trizol reagent. Library amplification was performed in two PCR steps, and a second sample barcode and Illumina TruSeq adapters were introduced in the second step. Sequencing of libraries was performed on an Illumina NovaSeq with 2 x 150 bp paired-end reads. The paper's data handling went like this. The reads were demultiplexed and collapsed into UMI-guided consensus sequences using migec v1.2.7. Using mixcr v2.1.11, UMI consensuses were aligned to TRA and TRB V and J templates and then assembled into clonotypes. A clonotype was counted as expanded or contracted only if both edgeR and NoisET called the change significant, with noise models trained on biological replicates. For edgeR calls, the thresholds were a false discovery rate-adjusted p below 0.01 and a log2 fold-change of 1. PCA with hierarchical clustering of max-normalized trajectories of the 1000 most abundant clonotypes was used as exploratory dynamics analysis. Separately sequenced CD4+ and CD8+ repertoires were used to assign a CD4 or CD8 phenotype to each responding clone. TCRdb ran its own pipeline on the public reads, namely fastp trimming at Q25 and MiXCR clone calling, and kept in-frame beta chains. Rows with one shared CDR3 protein collapse into an entry with the most common genes and DNA. TCRdb's processing, not the authors' own work, is the source of the V and J calls. This sample holds 250,000 to 400,000 distinct CDR3 sequences; 14% were observed only once. The ten largest clones represent about 21% of the sample.

Sequencing used PBMCs or a T cell subset sorted from them (not recorded which). This TCR derives from a man aged 18 to 35 who had mild COVID-19 (a few samples of this study predate the infection). The sample titles of this study are shuffled in the database, so cell type and time point are left out; the donor was told from shared clones. This sequence uses TRBV9 and TRBJ2-1; 9 of the junction bases match TRBD1. The DNA sequence is as follows: TGTGCCAGCAGCGCGGACAGGGGGCAGTTCTTC. The resulting protein is CASSADRGQFF.